The text below deals with one TCR beta chain. Its specificity is unknown. These data belong to a study of post-analysis software for immune sequencing data. Study summary: Both relapsing-remitting and secondary progressive multiple sclerosis featured among the disease courses, as did progressive-relapsing multiple sclerosis.

Each TCR beta cDNA library carried unique molecular identifiers. cDNA molecules numbering some 500,000 came from roughly 1.1 to 9.2 million T cells. TCRdb passed the PCR reads through MiXCR, listing each CDR3 protein once. The sample consists of 600,000 to 750,000 distinct CDR3 sequences, about 60% of them appearing once. From germline, CDR1 is MNHEY and CDR2 SMNVEV (reference sequence). The CDR3 has 13 amino acids. General study results and limits: By F measure, samples from a shared preparation batch strongly co-clustered. People with multiple sclerosis had a significantly lower normalized Chao1 diversity than controls did. Patients carried roughly 5 TRBV segments more frequently than controls did, and TRBV5-6, TRBV5-1 and TRBV20-1 were among them.

The chain recombines TRBV27 with TRBJ2-4; TRBD2 agrees at 10 bases. The J call is in doubt because the DNA end fits TRBJ2-7 better. The clonotype comes from a girl aged 2 to 9 with multiple sclerosis. Sequencing was carried out using blood. CDR3 in amino acids: CASKRLAGVEQYF. The CDR3 region has the DNA TGTGCCAGCAAACGGCTAGCGGGAGTCGAGCAGTACTTC.